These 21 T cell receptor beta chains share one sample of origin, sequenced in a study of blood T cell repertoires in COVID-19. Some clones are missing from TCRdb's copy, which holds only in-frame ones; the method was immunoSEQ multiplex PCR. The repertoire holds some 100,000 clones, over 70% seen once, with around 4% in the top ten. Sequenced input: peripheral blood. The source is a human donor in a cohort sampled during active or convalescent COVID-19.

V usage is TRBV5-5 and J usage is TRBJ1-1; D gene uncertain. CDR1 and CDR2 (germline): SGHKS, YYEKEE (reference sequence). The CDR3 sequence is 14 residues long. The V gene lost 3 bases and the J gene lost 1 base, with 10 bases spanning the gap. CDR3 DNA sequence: TGTGCCAGCAGCTCGGGATTTTCGAACACTGAAGCTTTCTTT. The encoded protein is CASSSGFSNTEAFF.

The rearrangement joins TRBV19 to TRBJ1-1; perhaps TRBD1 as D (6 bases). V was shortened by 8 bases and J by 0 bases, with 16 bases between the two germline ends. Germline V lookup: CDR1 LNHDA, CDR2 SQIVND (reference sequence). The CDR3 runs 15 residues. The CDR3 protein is CASHRTANMNTEAFF. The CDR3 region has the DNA TGTGCCAGTCACCGGACAGCCAACATGAACACTGAAGCTTTCTTT. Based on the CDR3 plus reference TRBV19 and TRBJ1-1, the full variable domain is DGGITQSPKYLFRKEGQNVTLSCEQNLNHDAMYWYRQDPGQGLRLIYYSQIVNDFQKGDIAEGYSVSREKKESFPLTVTSAQKNPTAFYLCASHRTANMNTEAFFGQGTRLTVV.

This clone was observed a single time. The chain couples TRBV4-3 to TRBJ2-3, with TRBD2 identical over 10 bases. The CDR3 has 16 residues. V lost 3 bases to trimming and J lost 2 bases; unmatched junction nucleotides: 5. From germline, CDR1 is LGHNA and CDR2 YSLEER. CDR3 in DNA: TGCGCCAGCAGCCAGTTTAGCGGGGGGCTCACAGATACGCAGTATTTT. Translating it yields CASSQFSGGLTDTQYF.

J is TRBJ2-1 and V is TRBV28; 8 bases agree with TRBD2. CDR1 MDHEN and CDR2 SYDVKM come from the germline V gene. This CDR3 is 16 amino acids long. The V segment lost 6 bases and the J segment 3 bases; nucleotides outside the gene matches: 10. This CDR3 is CASSWPTSGYYNEQFF. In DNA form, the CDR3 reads TGTGCCAGCAGCTGGCCTACTAGCGGCTACTACAATGAGCAGTTCTTC.

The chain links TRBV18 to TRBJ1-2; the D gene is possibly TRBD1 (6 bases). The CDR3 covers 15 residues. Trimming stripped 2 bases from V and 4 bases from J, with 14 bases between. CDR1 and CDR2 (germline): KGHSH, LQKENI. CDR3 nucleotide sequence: TGTGCCAGCTCACCAGCCACAGGGTTTAGCTATGGCTACACCTTC. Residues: CASSPATGFSYGYTF.

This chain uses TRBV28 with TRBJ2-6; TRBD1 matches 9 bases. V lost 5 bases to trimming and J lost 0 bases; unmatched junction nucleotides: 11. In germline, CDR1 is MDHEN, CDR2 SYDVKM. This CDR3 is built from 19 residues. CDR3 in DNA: TGTGCCAGCAGTCCAGCCCCGACAGGGGGACCCTCTGGGGCCAACGTCCTGACTTTC. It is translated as CASSPAPTGGPSGANVLTF. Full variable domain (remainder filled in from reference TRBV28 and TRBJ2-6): DVKVTQSSRYLVKRTGEKVFLECVQDMDHENMFWYRQDPGLGLRLIYFSYDVKMKEKGDIPEGYSVSREKKERFSLILESASTNQTSMYLCASSPAPTGGPSGANVLTFGAGSRLTVL.

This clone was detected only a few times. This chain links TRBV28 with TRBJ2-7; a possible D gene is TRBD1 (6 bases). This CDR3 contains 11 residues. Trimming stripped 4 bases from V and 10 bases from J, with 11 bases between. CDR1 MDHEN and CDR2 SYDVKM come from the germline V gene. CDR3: CASSYTGLQYF. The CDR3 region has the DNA TGTGCCAGCAGTTACACAGGGCTACAGTACTTC. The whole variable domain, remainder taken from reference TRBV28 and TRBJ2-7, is DVKVTQSSRYLVKRTGEKVFLECVQDMDHENMFWYRQDPGLGLRLIYFSYDVKMKEKGDIPEGYSVSREKKERFSLILESASTNQTSMYLCASSYTGLQYFGPGTRLTVT.

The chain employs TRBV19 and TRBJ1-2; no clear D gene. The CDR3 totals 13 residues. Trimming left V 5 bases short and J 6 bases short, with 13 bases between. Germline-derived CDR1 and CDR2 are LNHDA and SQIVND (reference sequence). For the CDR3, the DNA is TGTGCCAGTAGTCCACAGCTGAGGGATGGCTACACCTTC. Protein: CASSPQLRDGYTF.

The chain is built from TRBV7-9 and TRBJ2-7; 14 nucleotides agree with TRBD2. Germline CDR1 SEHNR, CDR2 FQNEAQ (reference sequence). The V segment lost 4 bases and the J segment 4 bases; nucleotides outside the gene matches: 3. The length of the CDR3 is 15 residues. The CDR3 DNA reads TGTGCCAGCAGCTCAGGGACTAGCGGGAGTTACGAGCAGTACTTC. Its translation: CASSSGTSGSYEQYF.

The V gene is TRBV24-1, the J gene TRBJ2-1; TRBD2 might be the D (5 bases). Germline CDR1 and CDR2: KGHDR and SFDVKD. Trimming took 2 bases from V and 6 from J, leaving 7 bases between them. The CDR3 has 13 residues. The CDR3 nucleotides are TGTGCCACCAGTGATTGGGGAGTCAATGAGCAGTTCTTC. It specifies CATSDWGVNEQFF.

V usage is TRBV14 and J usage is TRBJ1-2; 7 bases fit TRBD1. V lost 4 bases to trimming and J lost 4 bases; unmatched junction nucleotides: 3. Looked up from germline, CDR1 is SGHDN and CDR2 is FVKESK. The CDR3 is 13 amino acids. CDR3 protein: CASSLDRFYGYTF. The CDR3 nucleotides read TGTGCCAGCAGCCTGGACAGGTTCTATGGCTACACCTTC.

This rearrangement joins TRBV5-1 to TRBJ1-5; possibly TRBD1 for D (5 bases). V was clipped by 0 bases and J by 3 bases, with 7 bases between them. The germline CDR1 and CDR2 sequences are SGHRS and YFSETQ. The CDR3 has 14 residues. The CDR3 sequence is CASSLGQYNQPQHF. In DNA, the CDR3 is TGCGCCAGCAGCTTGGGACAGTACAATCAGCCCCAGCATTTT.

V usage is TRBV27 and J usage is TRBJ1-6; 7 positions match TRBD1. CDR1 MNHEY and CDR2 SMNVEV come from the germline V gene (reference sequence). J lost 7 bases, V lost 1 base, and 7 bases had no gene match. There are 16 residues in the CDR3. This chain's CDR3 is CASSLLLGTENSPLHF. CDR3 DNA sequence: TGTGCCAGCAGTTTATTACTAGGGACAGAGAATTCACCCCTCCACTTT.

The CDR3 sequence is CAISEWDGGNYGYTF. As DNA, the CDR3 is TGTGCCATCAGTGAATGGGACGGGGGTAACTATGGCTACACCTTC. The chain is built from TRBV10-3 and TRBJ1-2, with D possibly matching TRBD1 (5 bases). V was trimmed by 3 bases and J by 1 base, leaving 12 bases between them. CDR1 is ENHRY, CDR2 SYGVKD, per germline. This CDR3 comprises 15 residues.

The CDR3 protein is CASSIRGASGANVLTF. DNA of the CDR3: TGTGCCAGTAGTATAAGGGGCGCCTCTGGGGCCAACGTCCTGACTTTC. This chain joins TRBV19 and TRBJ2-6; D might be TRBD1 (5 bases). The V gene's germline CDR1 is LNHDA and CDR2 SQIVND (reference sequence). There are 16 residues in the CDR3. The V end was cut by 2 bases, the J end by 0 bases, with 8 bases between.

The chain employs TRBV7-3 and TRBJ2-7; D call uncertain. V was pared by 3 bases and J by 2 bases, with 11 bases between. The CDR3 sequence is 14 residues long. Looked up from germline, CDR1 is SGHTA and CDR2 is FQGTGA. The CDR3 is CASSFYHGTYEQYF. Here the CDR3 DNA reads TGTGCCAGCAGCTTCTATCACGGTACCTACGAGCAGTACTTC. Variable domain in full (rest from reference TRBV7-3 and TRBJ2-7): GAGVSQTPSNKVTEKGKYVELRCDPISGHTALYWYRQSLGQGPEFLIYFQGTGAADDSGLPNDRFFAVRPEGSVSTLKIQRTERGDSAVYLCASSFYHGTYEQYFGPGTRLTVT.

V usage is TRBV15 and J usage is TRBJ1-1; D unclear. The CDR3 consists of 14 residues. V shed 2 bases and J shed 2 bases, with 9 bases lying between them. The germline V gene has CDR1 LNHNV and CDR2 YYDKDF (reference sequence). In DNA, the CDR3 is TGTGCCACCAGCAGATACCAGGAAAACACTGAAGCTTTCTTT. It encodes CATSRYQENTEAFF.

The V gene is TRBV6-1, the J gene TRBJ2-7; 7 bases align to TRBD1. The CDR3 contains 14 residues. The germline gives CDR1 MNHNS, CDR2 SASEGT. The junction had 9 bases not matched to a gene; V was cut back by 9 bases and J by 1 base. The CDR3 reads CASTDRVQSYEQYF. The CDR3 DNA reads TGTGCCAGTACAGACAGGGTCCAATCCTACGAGCAGTACTTC.

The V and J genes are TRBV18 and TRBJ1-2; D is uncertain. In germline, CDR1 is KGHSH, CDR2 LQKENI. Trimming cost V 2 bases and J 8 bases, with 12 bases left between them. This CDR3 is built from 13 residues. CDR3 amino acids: CASSPVPRGGYTF. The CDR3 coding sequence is TGTGCCAGCTCACCAGTACCGAGAGGGGGCTACACCTTC.

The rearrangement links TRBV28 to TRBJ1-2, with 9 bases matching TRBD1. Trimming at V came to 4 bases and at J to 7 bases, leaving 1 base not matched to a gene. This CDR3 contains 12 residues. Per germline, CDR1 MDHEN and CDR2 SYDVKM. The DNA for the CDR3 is TGTGCCAGCAGTTACAGGGGGCGTGGCTACACCTTC. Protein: CASSYRGRGYTF.

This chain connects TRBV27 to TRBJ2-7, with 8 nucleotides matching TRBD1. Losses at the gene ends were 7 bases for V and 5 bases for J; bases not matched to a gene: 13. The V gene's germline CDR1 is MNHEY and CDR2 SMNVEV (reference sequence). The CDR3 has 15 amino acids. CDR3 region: CASNQHGQGANEQYF. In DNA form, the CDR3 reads TGTGCCAGCAACCAACACGGTCAGGGGGCCAACGAGCAGTACTTC.